Shown below are 28 T cell receptor beta chains from a single sample sequenced in a study of early T cells in non-severe SARS-CoV-2 infection. In TCRdb, the 5' RACE reads were re-called with MiXCR into one record per CDR3 protein. The sample has around 35,000 distinct CDR3 sequences; roughly 6.2% are singletons. Sequencing was performed on whole blood. Every receptor here comes from an adult who was a healthcare worker with PCR-confirmed SARS-CoV-2 infection or an uninfected control (not recorded which).

This clonotype was recorded many times. This sequence joins TRBV27 and TRBJ2-3, with D perhaps given as TRBD1 or TRBD2 (5 bases each). V lost 11 bases to trimming and J lost 5 bases, with 29 bases between them. CDR1 is MNHEY, CDR2 SMNVEV, per germline (reference sequence). This CDR3 has 17 amino acids. CDR3 DNA: TGTGCCGGCCCTTTTGGAGGTTCCGGGACGTTGGAAGATACGCAGTATTTT. It encodes CAGPFGGSGTLEDTQYF.

A remark on this clonotype: This may be a read error: a much more frequent sequence differs by one nucleotide. J is TRBJ1-6 and V is TRBV5-6, with 12 positions matching TRBD1. This CDR3 contains 15 residues. Germline CDR1 SGHDT, CDR2 YYEEEE. CDR3 region: CVSSSRDRGRSPLHF. CDR3 coding DNA: TGTGTCAGCAGCAGCCGGGACAGGGGGCGTTCACCCCTCCACTTT.

In its sample, this clonotype was seen a few times. The V call is TRBV9, the J call TRBJ2-2; D possibly corresponds to TRBD1 (6 bases). CDR1 is SGDLS, CDR2 YYNGEE, per germline. The CDR3 length is 16 residues. Trimming stripped 4 bases from V and 4 bases from J, with 17 bases between. As DNA, the CDR3 is TGTGCCAGCAGCTCAGGACAGCCCGTGGGCACCGGGGAGCTGTTTTTT. It codes for CASSSGQPVGTGELFF.

This clonotype appeared many times. The chain combines TRBV28 with TRBJ2-2, with TRBD1 as a possible D gene (6 bases). The CDR3 totals 16 residues. Germline assignment: CDR1 MDHEN and CDR2 SYDVKM. V shed 1 base and J shed 0 bases, with 9 bases lying between them. DNA for the CDR3: TGTGCCAGCAGTTTATCGGACAGCACGAACACCGGGGAGCTGTTTTTT. Protein product: CASSLSDSTNTGELFF.

This clonotype was detected many times. V usage is TRBV29-1 and J usage is TRBJ2-1; 10 nucleotides align to TRBD1. Germline trimming cut 6 bases from V and 2 bases from J; bases unmatched to any gene: 4. The CDR3 loop spans 14 amino acids. CDR1 SQVTM and CDR2 ANQGSEA come from the germline V gene. CDR3 DNA: TGCAGCGTAGGACAGGGGGGCGCCTACAATGAGCAGTTCTTC. It is translated as CSVGQGGAYNEQFF.

This clonotype was detected ten times or more. V is TRBV19 and J is TRBJ1-5; maybe TRBD1 (6 bases). Deletions cut 5 bases from V and 7 bases from J, with 12 bases between. This CDR3 spans 13 amino acids. From germline, CDR1 is LNHDA and CDR2 SQIVND (reference sequence). In DNA, the CDR3 is TGTGCCAGTAGTGGCAGGGGTCACCAGCCCCAGCATTTT. Translation gives CASSGRGHQPQHF.

This clonotype occurred many times. Here the CDR3 reads CASSGAVYGYTF. The CDR3 nucleotides are TGTGCCAGCAGTGGGGCCGTCTATGGCTACACCTTC. This rearrangement joins TRBV12-3 or TRBV12-4 to TRBJ1-2; weak D call: TRBD1 (5 bases). Trimming stripped 5 bases from V and 4 bases from J, with 8 bases between. The length of the CDR3 is 12 residues.

This clonotype appeared many times. The chain combines TRBV20-1 with TRBJ1-1; unclear D gene. V lost 4 bases and J lost 9, with 12 bases in between. The CDR3 sequence is 11 residues long. Germline V gene lookup returns CDR1 DFQATT and CDR2 SNEGSKA (reference sequence). In DNA, the CDR3 is TGCAGTGCTATAAGACAAAACCAAGCTTTCTTT. Protein sequence: CSAIRQNQAFF.

The table lists this clonotype with many counts. V is TRBV13 and J is TRBJ2-7, with a weak D call TRBD2 (6 bases). The germline V gene has CDR1 PRHDT and CDR2 FYEKMQ (reference sequence). The CDR3 length is 13 residues. The ends were cut back, 6 bases at V and 2 bases at J, with 11 bases in the middle. The chain's CDR3 is CASRRDATYEQYF. The DNA of the CDR3 is TGTGCCAGCAGGCGGGACGCGACCTACGAGCAGTACTTC.

This clonotype was seen many times. V is TRBV4-3 and J is TRBJ1-2; maybe TRBD1 (6 bases). The V and J ends lost 4 bases and 0 bases respectively, with 9 bases between them. Germline V lookup: CDR1 LGHNA, CDR2 YSLEER. CDR3 length: 14 amino acids. This chain's CDR3 is CASSPGQTNYGYTF. CDR3 nucleotides: TGCGCCAGCAGCCCGGGACAAACTAACTATGGCTACACCTTC.

In this sample, this clonotype is medium-sized (0.01 to 0.1%). V gene TRBV2 combines with J gene TRBJ2-3; TRBD2 agrees at 11 bases. V shed 7 bases and J 1 base; nucleotides not matched to a gene: 10. The CDR3 is 17 amino acids. From germline, CDR1 is SNHLY and CDR2 FYNNEI. CDR3 sequence reads: CASIDPGTSGRTDTQYF. For the CDR3, the DNA is TGTGCCAGCATCGACCCCGGGACTAGCGGACGCACAGATACGCAGTATTTT.

This clonotype came up many times. This rearrangement joins TRBV7-9 to TRBJ2-7; D gene uncertain. Germline V gives CDR1 SEHNR, CDR2 FQNEAQ (reference sequence). This CDR3 comprises 14 residues. V was pared by 3 bases and J by 1 base, with 10 bases between. In DNA, the CDR3 is TGTGCCAGCAGCTTGCTAGGGTCGTCCTACGAGCAGTACTTC. Translating it yields CASSLLGSSYEQYF.

This clonotype was seen ten or more times. The chain uses TRBV7-9 and TRBJ2-1; 7 bases align to TRBD2. The CDR3 is made up of 18 amino acids. Per the germline V gene, CDR1 is SEHNR and CDR2 is FQNEAQ (reference sequence). The V segment lost 1 base and the J segment 6 bases; nucleotides outside the gene matches: 15. CDR3 DNA sequence: TGTGCCAGCAGCTTAGTAATCGCGGCAGCGGGAAGGGCCAATGAGCAGTTCTTC. This codes for CASSLVIAAAGRANEQFF. Full variable domain (rest looked up from reference TRBV7-9 and TRBJ2-1): DTGVSQNPRHKITKRGQNVTFRCDPISEHNRLYWYRQTLGQGPEFLTYFQNEAQLEKSRLLSDRFSAERPKGSFSTLEIQRTEQGDSAMYLCASSLVIAAAGRANEQFFGPGTRLTVL.

This clonotype has just a few counts. The chain is built from TRBV20-1 and TRBJ2-1; 8 positions agree with TRBD2. Germline CDR1 and CDR2: DFQATT and SNEGSKA (reference sequence). Trimming took 6 bases from V and 6 from J; bases not matched to a gene: 4. The CDR3 sequence is 12 residues long. The CDR3 region is CSAPTSGNEQFF. The CDR3 DNA is TGCAGTGCCCCAACTAGCGGCAATGAGCAGTTCTTC.

This clonotype was observed at least ten times. The chain employs TRBV6-6 and TRBJ1-6; TRBD1 might be the D (6 bases). This CDR3 contains 14 residues. V was shortened by 8 bases and J by 6 bases, with 14 bases between the two germline ends. Per germline, CDR1 MNHNY and CDR2 SVGAGI (reference sequence). The CDR3: CASRPGQLNSPLHF. Here the CDR3 DNA reads TGTGCCAGCCGGCCCGGACAGCTTAATTCACCCCTCCACTTT.

This chain links TRBV7-9 with TRBJ2-5; D possibly corresponds to TRBD2 (5 bases). Germline V gene data show CDR1 as SEHNR and CDR2 as FQNEAQ (reference sequence). CDR3 length: 14 residues. Trimming shortened V by 7 bases and J by 3 bases, and 15 bases separated the two germline ends. Here the CDR3 reads CASTFRGSEETQYF. In DNA, the CDR3 is TGTGCCAGCACCTTCCGGGGTAGCGAAGAGACCCAGTACTTC.

The chain has TRBV11-3 and TRBJ2-7; maybe TRBD1 (6 bases). V was shortened by 5 bases and J by 6 bases, with 11 bases between the two germline ends. Germline V gives CDR1 SGHNT, CDR2 YENEEA. The CDR3 sequence is 12 residues long. The CDR3 protein is CASSLRTAEQYF. The DNA of the CDR3 is TGTGCCAGCAGCCTACGGACAGCCGAGCAGTACTTC.

This clonotype was counted between two and nine times. V is TRBV18 and J is TRBJ2-5, with 7 bases identical to TRBD2. V shed 4 bases, J shed 2 bases, and the junction held 7 bases outside the gene matches. CDR3 length: 15 residues. Germline values: CDR1 KGHSH, CDR2 LQKENI. CDR3 residues: CASSLQGAGQETQYF. CDR3 DNA sequence: TGTGCCAGCTCACTCCAGGGAGCGGGGCAAGAGACCCAGTACTTC.

In its sample, this clonotype was seen many times. The CDR3 DNA follows: TGCAGTGCCCCCGCCCCGGGACAGGTAAAGCAGTACTTC. Protein sequence: CSAPAPGQVKQYF. The V gene is TRBV20-1, the J gene TRBJ2-7, with TRBD1 matching 8 bases. This CDR3 spans 13 amino acids. After removal of 6 bases from V and 8 bases from J, the junction contained 12 bases not matched to a gene. Germline CDR1 and CDR2: DFQATT and SNEGSKA (reference sequence).

The table lists this clonotype with many counts. V is TRBV20-1 and J is TRBJ2-7; D gene ambiguous. Germline values: CDR1 DFQATT, CDR2 SNEGSKA (reference sequence). The length of the CDR3 is 12 residues. The V end was cut by 6 bases, the J end by 5 bases, with 14 bases between. CDR3 sequence (DNA): TGCAGTGCAGCCGTAGGACGGAACGAGCAGTACTTC. Translation: CSAAVGRNEQYF.

The chain employs TRBV18 and TRBJ1-6, with 8 positions matching TRBD1. This CDR3 is built from 14 residues. The J segment lost 6 bases and the V segment lost 5 bases, leaving 3 bases of the junction unmatched. Looked up from germline, CDR1 is KGHSH and CDR2 is LQKENI. CDR3: CASSIDRGNSPLHF. The CDR3 nucleotides read TGTGCCAGCTCAATTGACAGGGGTAATTCACCCCTCCACTTT.

This clonotype was counted many times. V gene TRBV7-2 combines with J gene TRBJ2-1; 15 nucleotides agree with TRBD2. This CDR3 has 16 residues. The junction had 9 bases not matched to a gene; V was cut back by 5 bases and J by 10 bases. CDR1 SGHTA and CDR2 FQGNSA come from the germline V gene. In nucleotides, the CDR3 is TGTGCCAGCAGCCCGCGGACTAGCGGGGGGGCAGCGGAGCAGTTCTTC. This translates into CASSPRTSGGAAEQFF.

This clonotype has a handful of counts. The chain recombines TRBV5-6 with TRBJ2-3, with TRBD2 matching over 9 bases. Germline CDR1 and CDR2: SGHDT and YYEEEE. Unmatched junction bases numbered 17, after V lost 4 bases and J lost 8 bases. This CDR3 spans 17 amino acids. This CDR3 reads CASSPIMRGGPGSTQYF. The CDR3 coding sequence is TGTGCCAGCAGCCCCATTATGCGGGGGGGCCCTGGAAGTACGCAGTATTTT.

The V and J genes are TRBV24-1 and TRBJ2-1; 16 positions match TRBD2. The CDR3 sequence is 17 residues long. V shed 4 bases and J 7 bases; nucleotides not matched to a gene: 6. From germline, CDR1 is KGHDR and CDR2 SFDVKD. In nucleotides, the CDR3 is TGTGCCACCAGTGACCGGGGACTAGCGGGAGGGCTGAATGAGCAGTTCTTC. Amino acid sequence: CATSDRGLAGGLNEQFF.

This clonotype was seen only a few times. This chain links TRBV7-2 with TRBJ1-4, with D possibly matching TRBD1 (6 bases). This CDR3 comprises 19 residues. Germline lookup yields CDR1 SGHTA and CDR2 FQGNSA. Trimming removed 5 bases from V and 0 bases from J, with 22 bases in between. The CDR3 sequence is CASSPETGPSPATNEKLFF. The CDR3, as DNA: TGTGCCAGCAGCCCGGAGACAGGCCCCAGCCCGGCAACTAATGAAAAACTGTTTTTT.

In its sample, this clonotype was seen many times. The chain joins TRBV11-2 to TRBJ2-7, with 9 bases matching TRBD1. Trimming at V came to 1 base and at J to 4 bases, leaving 11 bases not matched to a gene. The CDR3 runs 17 residues. CDR1 is SGHAT, CDR2 FQNNGV, per germline. This CDR3 reads CASSLAGQGTYRYEQYF. The DNA for the CDR3 is TGTGCCAGCAGCTTAGCAGGACAGGGGACTTATCGGTACGAGCAGTACTTC.

This clonotype was seen at least ten times. The chain recombines TRBV28 with TRBJ1-2; 8 nucleotides agree with TRBD1. J lost 10 bases, V lost 2 bases, and 6 bases had no gene match. The CDR3 spans 13 residues. Germline CDR1 reads MDHEN; CDR2 reads SYDVKM. The CDR3 protein is CASSLPTGGDYTF. CDR3 nucleotides: TGTGCCAGCAGTTTACCTACAGGGGGTGACTACACCTTC.

This clonotype was counted a few times. The CDR3 DNA reads TGTGCCAGCAGCTTAGGCCTGTCAAACATTCAGTACTTC. Its protein product is CASSLGLSNIQYF. This chain connects TRBV11-2 to TRBJ2-4; D is unclear. This CDR3 has 13 residues. V lost 1 base to trimming and J lost 6 bases, with 7 bases between them. Germline V gives CDR1 SGHAT, CDR2 FQNNGV.